A selection of T cell receptor beta chains follows, all from one sample in a study of early T cells in non-severe SARS-CoV-2 infection. TCRdb ran MiXCR on the 5' RACE reads and lists one entry per CDR3 protein. The table lists tens of thousands of distinct CDR3 sequences, about 12% of them singletons, with less than 6% in the top ten. Sequenced material: whole blood. These receptors originate from an adult who was a healthcare worker with PCR-confirmed SARS-CoV-2 infection or an uninfected control (not recorded which). Both conserved end residues are part of each CDR3. D genes are given only for firm matches. Expanded clones get a size class; other rows say once, few or many, or leave the size out.

TRBV28,.,many,TRBJ1-1,TGTGCCAGCCACAGGGAACTGAACACTGAAGCTTTCTTT,CASHRELNTEAFF
TRBV20-1,TRBD2,many,TRBJ2-5,TGCAGTGGTTCGCCAATCGCCGGGACTAGTGGCGGAGAGACCCAGTACTTC,CSGSPIAGTSGGETQYF
TRBV20-1,TRBD2,.,TRBJ2-7,TGCAGTGCGTATTTCGGGACTAGCCTTCAGGGGGAGCAGTACTTC,CSAYFGTSLQGEQYF
TRBV11-2,.,many,TRBJ1-2,TGTGCCAGCAGCTCTATGGGAGGGAATGGCTACACCTTC,CASSSMGGNGYTF
TRBV12-3/TRBV12-4,.,many,TRBJ1-5,TGTGCCAGCAGTCCCCAGGGGACTAGCAATCAGCCCCAGCATTTT,CASSPQGTSNQPQHF
TRBV5-1,TRBD1,many,TRBJ2-7,TGCGCCAGCAGCACCGGACAGGGTTACGAGCAGTACTTC,CASSTGQGYEQYF
TRBV30,TRBD1,many,TRBJ2-2,TGTGCCTGGAGAAACCGGGACAGGGACACCGGGGAGCTGTTTTTT,CAWRNRDRDTGELFF
TRBV29-1,.,.,TRBJ2-3,TGCAGCGTTGATTTGGGGGAAGGCACAGATACGCAGTATTTT,CSVDLGEGTDTQYF
TRBV5-4,TRBD1,few,TRBJ2-2,TGTGCCAGCAGCTCAGGGGGCACGAACACCGGGGAGCTGTTTTTT,CASSSGGTNTGELFF
TRBV24-1,.,many,TRBJ2-1,TGTGCCACCAGTGATCTCGATGGGGTTCGGAATGAGCAGTTCTTC,CATSDLDGVRNEQFF
TRBV3-1,.,.,TRBJ2-5,TGTGCCAGCAGCCAAGAATTCGGGACCCAGTACTTC,CASSQEFGTQYF
TRBV20-1,.,few,TRBJ1-5,TGCAGTGCTAGCCCCTCAAGTTATAGCAATCAGCCCCAGCATTTT,CSASPSSYSNQPQHF
TRBV7-6,.,many,TRBJ2-1,TGTGCCAGCAGCTTAACCCCTCTTTTGAACAATGAGCAGTTCTTC,CASSLTPLLNNEQFF
TRBV2,.,.,TRBJ1-5,TGTGCCAGCAGTGAAAACCATGGCAATCAGCCCCAGCATTTT,CASSENHGNQPQHF
TRBV20-1,.,few,TRBJ1-1,TGCAGTGCTGAGACAGAGAACACTGAAGCTTTCTTT,CSAETENTEAFF
TRBV18,.,few,TRBJ2-1,TGTGCCAGCTCCCCCCACCCACCGCCCAATGAGCAGTTCTTC,CASSPHPPPNEQFF
TRBV11-2,TRBD2,few,TRBJ2-1,TGTGCCAGCAGCTATAGGGAGGGCCCTAGGGGTGAGCAGTTCTTC,CASSYREGPRGEQFF
TRBV18,.,few,TRBJ2-6,TGTGCCAGCTCACCCCGGGTCGCTGGGGCCAACGTCCTGACTTTC,CASSPRVAGANVLTF
TRBV4-3,.,.,TRBJ1-2,TGCGCCAGCAGCCAAGATCCTACGGCACAGGTCTATGGCTACACCTTC,CASSQDPTAQVYGYTF
TRBV9,TRBD2,.,TRBJ2-3,TGTGCCAGCAGCGTAGCGGCGGGAGGGTCAGATACGCAGTATTTT,CASSVAAGGSDTQYF
TRBV10-3,.,few,TRBJ2-7,TGTGCCATCAAGGATGTAGGCGGATCCTACGAGCAGTACTTC,CAIKDVGGSYEQYF
TRBV21-1,.,.,TRBJ1-5,TGTGCCAGCAGCAAAACGTGGGGAGGGGATCAGCCCCAGCATTTT,CASSKTWGGDQPQHF
TRBV5-6,.,few,TRBJ2-7,TGTGCCAGCAGCTTGGGCTTCGAAGACAACTACGAGCAGTACTTC,CASSLGFEDNYEQYF
TRBV29-1,.,few,TRBJ2-5,TGCAGCGTTGTTAGGTATCGGGAGACCCAGTACTTC,CSVVRYRETQYF
TRBV28,TRBD2,few,TRBJ2-1,TGTGCCAGCAGTCCCCCAGGACTAGCGTACAATGAGCAGTTCTTC,CASSPPGLAYNEQFF
TRBV6-2/TRBV6-3,TRBD2,few,TRBJ2-7,TGTGCCAGCAGTTGGCTAGCGGCCTCCTACGAGCAGTACTTC,CASSWLAASYEQYF
TRBV19,TRBD2,many,TRBJ2-1,TGTGCCAGTATTTCTAGCGGGAGGCGGCAGTTCTTC,CASISSGRRQFF
TRBV29-1,.,few,TRBJ1-2,TGCAGCGTCAGACACCGTAACTATGGCTACACCTTC,CSVRHRNYGYTF
TRBV3-1,TRBD1,.,TRBJ1-1,TGTGCCAGCGGCCTTACAGGGGGCACTGAAGCTTTCTTT,CASGLTGGTEAFF